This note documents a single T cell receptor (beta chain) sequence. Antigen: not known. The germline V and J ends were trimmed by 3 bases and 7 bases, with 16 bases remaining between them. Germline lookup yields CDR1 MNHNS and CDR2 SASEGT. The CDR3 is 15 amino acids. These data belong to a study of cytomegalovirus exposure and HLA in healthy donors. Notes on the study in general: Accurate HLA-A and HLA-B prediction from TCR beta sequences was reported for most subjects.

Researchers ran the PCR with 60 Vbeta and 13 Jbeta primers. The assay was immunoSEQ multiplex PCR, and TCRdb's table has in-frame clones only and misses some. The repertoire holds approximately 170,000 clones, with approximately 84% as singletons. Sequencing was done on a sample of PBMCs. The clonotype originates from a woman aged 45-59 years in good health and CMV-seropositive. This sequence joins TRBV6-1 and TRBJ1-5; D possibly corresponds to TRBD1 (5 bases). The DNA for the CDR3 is TGTGCCAGCAGTGAGGGTGGGGGGAGAGGACAGCCCCAGCATTTT. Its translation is CASSEGGGRGQPQHF.